This note documents a single T cell receptor (beta chain) sequence. These data belong to a study of TIL therapy for anti-PD-1-resistant metastatic lung cancer. The CDR3 spans 16 residues. Indicated time point: pre-treatment sample, taken before nivolumab and TIL therapy. Sequencing used immunoSEQ v3. This table comes from immunoSEQ multiplex PCR, and its TCRdb copy is limited to in-frame clones, with some not included. The sample has tens of thousands of clones; around 67% are singletons. The TCR sequence derives from a person aged 25-79 years with non-small cell lung cancer. This chain joins TRBV21-1 and TRBJ1-2; the listed D gene, TRBD1, was not tested against the DNA. TRBV21-1 is a pseudogene locus. This specimen consisted of blood, obtained at baseline. The CDR3 reads CASSKERRTGGGGYTF. In DNA form, the CDR3 reads TGTGCCAGCAGCAAAGAGAGAAGGACAGGGGGAGGAGGCTACACCTTC.